This T cell receptor beta chain derives from a study of early T cells in non-severe SARS-CoV-2 infection. Overall study: Sequencing was performed on bulk RNA from unsorted whole blood, leaving chains unpaired.

TCRdb called the 5' RACE reads again in MiXCR, with one record for every CDR3 protein. The profile covers tens of thousands of distinct CDR3 sequences, with more than 10% appearing a single time and roughly 16% taken by the ten largest. This CDR3 has 15 residues. Germline V gene data show CDR1 as SGHRS and CDR2 as YFSETQ. V lost 0 bases, J lost 2 bases, and 10 bases lay in between. The receptor was derived from an adult who was a healthcare worker with PCR-confirmed SARS-CoV-2 infection or an uninfected control (not recorded which). J is TRBJ2-3 and V is TRBV5-1; a weak D match, TRBD1 (6 bases). Material: whole blood. CDR3 DNA sequence: TGCGCCAGCAGCTTGGCGGCAGGGGTCACAGATACGCAGTATTTT. As protein: CASSLAAGVTDTQYF.